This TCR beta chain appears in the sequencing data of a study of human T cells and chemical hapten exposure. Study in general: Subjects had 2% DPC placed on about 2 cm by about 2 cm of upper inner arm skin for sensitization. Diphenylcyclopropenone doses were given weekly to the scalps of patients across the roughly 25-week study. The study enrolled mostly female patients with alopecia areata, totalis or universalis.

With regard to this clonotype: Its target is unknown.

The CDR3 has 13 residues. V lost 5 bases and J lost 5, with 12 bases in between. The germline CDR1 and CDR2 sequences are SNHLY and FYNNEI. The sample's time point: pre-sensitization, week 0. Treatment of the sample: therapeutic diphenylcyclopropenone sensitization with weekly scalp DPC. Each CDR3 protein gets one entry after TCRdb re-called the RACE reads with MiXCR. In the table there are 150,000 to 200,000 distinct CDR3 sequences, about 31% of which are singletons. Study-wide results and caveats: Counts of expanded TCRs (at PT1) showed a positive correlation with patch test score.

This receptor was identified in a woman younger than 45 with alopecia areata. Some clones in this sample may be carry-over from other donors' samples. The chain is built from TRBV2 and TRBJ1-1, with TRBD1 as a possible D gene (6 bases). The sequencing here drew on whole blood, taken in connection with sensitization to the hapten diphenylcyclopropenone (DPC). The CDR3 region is CASSSQGRTEAFF. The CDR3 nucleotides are TGTGCCAGCAGTTCCCAGGGGAGGACTGAAGCTTTCTTT.